What follows is one T cell receptor (beta chain) and its context. The antigen it recognizes is unknown. One base away there is no much larger clone; base qualities are not given. These data belong to a study of T cells in Graves' hyperthyroidism and ophthalmopathy (dated by TCRdb to the late 2010s). Context from the whole study: Peripheral blood samples were taken at the time of initial diagnosis, prior to any treatment. In addition, the study compared T-cell repertoires in thyroid tissue and in blood from roughly 6 Graves' hyperthyroidism patients. For training and testing, the 110 or so patients in the discovery cohort were randomly divided in a 7:3 ratio. According to the paper, TCR Vbeta CDR3 sequencing was carried out on 135 peripheral blood samples, which came from fewer than 50 ophthalmopathy, around 75 hyperthyroidism and about 17 progressor patients. Prospective prediction of ophthalmopathy was tested in an independent validation cohort of 18 to 20 hyperthyroidism patients and 15 to 17 patients who later progressed to ophthalmopathy. Following sampling, methimazole starting at 30 mg daily was given to hyperthyroidism patients, and high-dose intravenous methylprednisolone was given to ophthalmopathy patients. To identify distinguishing TCR V-J signatures, a discovery cohort of roughly 100 patients was used, comprising fewer than 45 with Graves' ophthalmopathy and 57 with stable Graves' hyperthyroidism. Results the study describes overall, beyond this receptor: In cross-validation, a model built on a 13 V-J signature told ophthalmopathy apart from stable hyperthyroidism with just under 90% sensitivity and around 83% specificity, and in testing the same model reached 80%/75%. In validation, the model predicted progression to ophthalmopathy with roughly 66% sensitivity and 72% to 85% specificity, a median of around 6.6 months before onset. Most expanded thyroid clonotypes (frequency above 0.001) were also found in blood, which suggests that blood repertoires may mirror thyroid immune responses. Sample size was not statistically predetermined, and blinding of investigators to group allocation was not performed.

TCR beta CDR3 regions were amplified from RNA transcripts. The TCR CDR3 was subjected to a first round of RT-PCR using the HTBI primer set and the Qiagen OneStep RT-PCR kit. A second multiplex PCR round built the libraries, followed by size selection and purification. Sequencing of the libraries was done on an Illumina HiSeq2000 using paired-end 100 bp reads. On the authors' methods: SOAPnuke was used to process the raw data, with reads discarded if the reads contained adapters or uncalled bases, had a mean Phred below 15, or lacked an exact constant-primer or identifier match. COPE v1.2.5 was used to merge the high-quality paired reads, and each unique nucleotide sequence was defined as a clonotype. MiTCR v1.1 was used to align the clonotypes against IMGT TRBV, TRBD and TRBJ reference segments. Analysis was restricted to V-J combinations with a frequency above 0.0001, which covered over 98% of repertoires. A TCS score was defined as the ratio of F50 (clonal expansion) to E x V (chaos), with BLOSUM62-based TCRdist applied between CDR3 peptides within each V-J. Welch's t-statistics and random forest reduced roughly 540 V-J features to 10 to 15, which were used in a naive Bayes classifier (R e1071). TCRdb applied fastp at Q25 and MiXCR to the public reads, then kept only in-frame beta chains. Records with the same CDR3 protein are collapsed into one entry carrying the most frequent genes and DNA. The authors' filters were not applied to this entry. The table for this sample lists hundreds of thousands of distinct CDR3 sequences; roughly 15% of them were counted only once. The ten largest clones represent 9.5% to 13% of the sample.

Stable Graves' hyperthyroidism was defined as no progression to ophthalmopathy during 18 months of follow-up. Hyperthyroidism patients were newly diagnosed, had a disease duration of under 2 months, and were aged 18 to 65 years. Patients with uncontrolled infections, other autoimmune diseases, pregnancy or lactation were excluded. Clinical symptoms, serum thyroxine and TRAb, thyroid ultrasound, and orbital computed tomography formed the basis for the diagnoses. PBMCs were isolated from 7.5 to 10 ml of fresh peripheral blood by Ficoll-Paque density gradient centrifugation. Total RNA was extracted using Trizol reagent, and RNA quality was assessed on an Agilent 2100 Bioanalyzer. The CDR3 goes from the cysteine to the phenylalanine over 17 residues. The sequence is cut down to CDR3 DNA, 51 bases in frame from base 1. The V end gives up 1 base and the J end 5 bases, leaving 11 bases in the junction not matched to a gene. CDR1 and CDR2 (LGHNA, YSLEER) derive from the germline V gene.

The rearranged chain carries TRBV4-3 and TRBJ2-5, and TRBD2 matches 9 of the central bases. Sequenced: blood. The TCR originated in a woman younger than 35 with Graves' hyperthyroidism. The CDR3: CASSQGGGRAGWETQYF. The DNA is TGCGCCAGCAGCCAAGGCGGCGGGAGGGCCGGGTGGGAGACCCAGTACTTC.